This T cell receptor (beta chain) was retrieved from a study of graft-versus-host responses after intestinal transplantation (dated by TCRdb to about 2021). In terms of the full investigation: Multivisceral, liver-intestinal, or isolated intestinal transplants were received by the recipients. Every recipient was given anti-thymocyte globulin induction, then maintenance tacrolimus and steroids for around three years. After intestinal transplantation, graft-versus-host and host-versus-graft alloreactive T cell clones were followed in the graft, circulation and bone marrow using bulk TCR-beta CDR3 sequencing. To identify alloreactive clones, pre-transplant mixed lymphocyte reaction products were sequenced and then compared with unstimulated pre-transplant donor and recipient T cells. A cohort of 24 intestinal transplant recipients, including one retransplant, was enrolled, and 3 patients lacking pretransplant specimens were excluded. A peak of at least 4% donor T cells among recipient peripheral blood mononuclear cells was the definition used for donor T cell macrochimerism. Samples from three later patients were sequenced in-house on an Illumina MiSeq with MiXCR processing rather than by the commercial service.

The method behind the library was the immunoSEQ multiplex PCR assay. For most patients, genomic DNA was isolated using the Qiagen DNeasy Blood and Tissue Kit and was shipped frozen to Adaptive Biotechnologies for TCR sequencing. High-throughput TCR-beta CDR3 sequencing of genomic DNA from most patients was performed by Adaptive Biotechnologies. The authors' analysis ran thus. Adaptive's ImmunoSEQ software supplied the TCR sequencing data for around 17 patients, while MiXCR and VDJtools were used to process a few other patients. To correct CD4 versus CD8 sorting errors, any sequence found in both subsets at a frequency ratio below 5:1 was removed. Because the origin of CDR3 nucleotide sequences shared between donor and recipient could not be assigned, those sequences were removed. To count as alloreactive, a clone needed at least 2-fold expansion over unstimulated cells and a minimum CFSE-low frequency of 0.002% (template counts) or 0.001% (read counts). Clones were considered mappable if detected in sequenced pre-transplant spleen, lymph node, or MLR CFSE-low populations of the donor or recipient. Cumulative frequency of alloreactive clones was calculated as a percentage of all sequences weighted by copy number. TCRdb re-hosts the immuneACCESS table, in-frame sequences only. Its copies lack some clones; in the studies checked, an unresolved V gene accounts for under half of them, and the cause for the rest is not known. That table is the source of V, J and clone size, and D and trimming were worked out from the DNA. This sample gives some 90,000 clones in total; about nine tenths of them show up just once. The top ten constitute approximately 5.6% of the sample.

The germline V gene sets CDR1 to SGDLS and CDR2 to YYNGEE. The CDR3 sequence holds 15 residues, the cysteine and phenylalanine included. Just the 45-base CDR3 DNA is kept, in frame starting at base 1. V gives up 4 bases and J gives up 8 bases, and the segment between their germline ends measures 16 bases. The meaning of the sample's time point label: cells obtained before transplantation from donor or recipient. CD3+CD4+ and CD3+CD8+ populations were FACS-sorted from unstimulated pre-transplant donor and recipient cells taken from spleen or lymph nodes. Results the study describes overall, beyond this receptor: Early after transplant, peak levels of circulating GvH clones were found to be associated with declines in HvG clones. Conclusions were limited by the relatively low number and heterogeneity of intestinal transplant patients. GvH clones were detected in recipient bone marrow, and some of these GvH clones were observed earlier in ileal mucosa or blood, consistent with an intestinal mucosal origin. In the allografts of patients with donor T cell macrochimerism, GvH to HvG T cell clonal ratios were high.

This clone was found once. Its cognate antigen has yet to be identified. No base quality information exists; no much larger clone differs at one position. The rearranged chain carries TRBV9 and TRBJ1-6, with a tentative D gene TRBD1 over 6 matching bases. This TCR was recovered from a human donor who received an intestinal transplant. The sequenced sample was unstimulated CD8+ T cells sorted from spleen or lymph node cells, obtained before intestinal transplant. The DNA sequence is given as TGTGCCAGCAGCCCCTCGGGAGGGGGATATTCACCCCTCCACTTT. Its protein is CASSPSGGGYSPLHF.